One sample yielded the 12 T cell receptor beta chains listed below, sequenced in a study of CD8+CD57+ T cells in acquired aplastic anemia. TCR beta VDJ and CDR3 profiles were obtained from a genomic DNA template. Using its own MiXCR run on the reads, TCRdb lists one record per CDR3 protein. This sample carries roughly 200,000 distinct CDR3 sequences, 63% of them seen once, and the ten largest clones take 40% to 50%. CD8+CD57+ cell expansion had been shown by flow cytometry in patients chosen for sequencing. What was sequenced was sorted CD4+, CD8+, or CD8+CD57+ T cells (not recorded which) from PBMCs. The receptors originated from a human donor with aplastic anemia.

To note about this clonotype: Because the CDR3's place on the DNA is in doubt, the DNA is left out and the CDR3 is given as listed by TCRdb. V gene TRBV7-9 combines with J gene TRBJ2-7; the DNA was not used to check the table's D call, TRBD1. Termini included, the CDR3 measures 21 amino acids. Germline V gene data show CDR1 as SEHNR and CDR2 as FQNEAQ (reference sequence). The CDR3 sequence: CASSFYICSAPRQGGSYEQYF.

This clonotype was observed at least ten times. The genes are TRBV5-8 and TRBJ1-3; the D is unclear. Germline V gives CDR1 SGHTS, CDR2 YDEGEE. Deletions cut 0 bases from V and 0 bases from J, with 10 bases between. This CDR3 has 16 residues. CDR3 loop: CASSLERGSSGNTIYF. The DNA for the CDR3 is TGTGCCAGCAGCTTGGAACGGGGTAGCTCTGGAAACACCATATATTTT.

J is TRBJ2-7 and V is TRBV29-1; 16 nucleotides match TRBD2. The junction had 6 bases not matched to a gene; V was cut back by 4 bases and J by 6 bases. This CDR3 has 15 amino acids. Germline V gene data show CDR1 as SQVTM and CDR2 as ANQGSEA. CDR3 sequence reads: CSVGGTSGRAREQYF. The CDR3 DNA follows: TGCAGCGTTGGAGGGACTAGCGGGAGGGCCCGCGAGCAGTACTTC.

Only a few counts were recorded for this clonotype. The chain couples TRBV5-6 to TRBJ1-6; D gene unclear. This CDR3 contains 12 residues. Deletions cut 0 bases from V and 7 bases from J, with 2 bases between. Germline V gene sequence: CDR1 SGHDT, CDR2 YYEEEE. The CDR3 region has the DNA TGTGCCAGCAGCTTGGTGAATTCACCCCTCCACTTT. It translates to CASSLVNSPLHF.

The chain couples TRBV20-1 to TRBJ1-2; 10 nucleotides line up with TRBD1. There are 13 residues in the CDR3. V shed 3 bases and J 6 bases; nucleotides not matched to a gene: 4. Per the germline V gene, CDR1 is DFQATT and CDR2 is SNEGSKA (reference sequence). CDR3 nucleotide sequence: TGCAGTGCTAGCGGGACAGGGGTCGATGGCTACACCTTC. It codes for CSASGTGVDGYTF.

The table lists this clonotype with a few counts. This could be a read error, since a much larger clone is one nucleotide away. The chain couples TRBV6-6 to TRBJ2-2; TRBD1 is a possible D gene (5 bases). This CDR3 is built from 15 residues. V lost 4 bases, J lost 2 bases, and 11 bases lay in between. CDR1 is MNHNY, CDR2 SVGAGI, per germline (reference sequence). In DNA form, the CDR3 reads TGTGCCAGCAGTTGTTCCGACAGTAACACCGGGGAGCTGTTTTTT. Protein sequence: CASSCSDSNTGELFF.

The chain employs TRBV20-1 and TRBJ1-6; 8 bases fit TRBD1. V trimming: 6 bases; J trimming: 9 bases; junction bases outside the gene matches: 13. Per the germline V gene, CDR1 is DFQATT and CDR2 is SNEGSKA (reference sequence). The CDR3 totals 15 residues. In DNA form, the CDR3 reads TGCAGTGCCAAGGACGGGACAGGAAGCGGTTCACCCCTCCACTTT. Translating it yields CSAKDGTGSGSPLHF.

The rearrangement uses TRBV25-1 and TRBJ2-1; D uncertain. The germline V and J ends were trimmed by 6 bases and 1 base, with 13 bases remaining between them. Germline lookup yields CDR1 MGHDK and CDR2 SYGVNS. The CDR3 consists of 15 residues. The CDR3 spells CASSFRARSYNEQFF. CDR3 coding DNA: TGTGCCAGCAGCTTCCGAGCTAGGTCCTACAATGAGCAGTTCTTC.

The chain is built from TRBV15 and TRBJ1-5; no clear D. Germline V gene lookup returns CDR1 LNHNV and CDR2 YYDKDF (reference sequence). V dropped 1 base and J dropped 3 bases, with 13 bases sitting between them. The CDR3 extends over 16 amino acids. In nucleotides, the CDR3 is TGTGCCACCAGCAGAGGGGTCGGCGGACCCAATCAGCCCCAGCATTTT. Protein product: CATSRGVGGPNQPQHF. Drawing the rest from reference TRBV15 and TRBJ1-5, the complete variable domain is DAMVIQNPRYQVTQFGKPVTLSCSQTLNHNVMYWYQQKSSQAPKLLFHYYDKDFNNEADTPDNFQSRRPNTSFCFLDIRSPGLGDTAMYLCATSRGVGGPNQPQHFGDGTRLSIL.

On this clonotype itself: The junction and the germline gene differ at one end; a read error may be behind it. The chain uses TRBV10-3 and TRBJ1-5; no reliable D call. Germline V lookup: CDR1 ENHRY, CDR2 SYGVKD. The CDR3 has 15 amino acids. CDR3 in DNA: TGTGCCATCAGTGAGGGTCAGATTAGCAGTCAGCCCCAGCATTTT. It encodes CAISEGQISSQPQHF.

This clonotype was detected ten times or more. CDR3 sequence: CASLRDRSEVNYGYTF. The DNA for the CDR3 is TGTGCTAGCCTCCGGGACAGGAGTGAGGTGAACTATGGCTACACCTTC. The chain carries TRBV12-5 and TRBJ1-2; 8 nucleotides line up with TRBD1. This CDR3 is built from 16 residues. The V gene's germline CDR1 is LGHNT and CDR2 FRNRAP. With 9 bases clipped from V and 2 bases from J, the junction kept 14 bases outside the gene matches.

The chain joins TRBV25-1 to TRBJ2-7, with no clear D. In germline, CDR1 is MGHDK, CDR2 SYGVNS. The CDR3 sequence is 13 residues long. Trimming stripped 5 bases from V and 5 bases from J, with 13 bases between. CDR3 loop: CASSSGTRNEQYF. CDR3 sequence (DNA): TGTGCCAGCAGTTCCGGTACGAGGAACGAGCAGTACTTC.